This TCR beta chain was sequenced in a study of blood T cell repertoires in COVID-19. In the study overall: The analysed material was cDNA or gDNA that came from T cells, B-cell-depleted T cells, or PBMCs.

Only in-frame clones appear in the TCRdb table, and some are missing; sequencing was by immunoSEQ multiplex PCR. The table lists around 150,000 clones, roughly 86% of them singletons, with around 3.2% in the top ten. From germline, CDR1 is SGDLS and CDR2 YYNGEE. Trimming cost V 3 bases and J 4 bases, with 13 bases left between them. The CDR3 is 14 amino acids. Enrollees, about 18 to 95 years old, lived in approximately 25 US areas. The specimen sequenced was PBMCs or T cells enriched from blood (not recorded which). This sequence was found in a woman in her forties or fifties with acute COVID-19. The J gene is TRBJ1-2, the V gene TRBV9; D might be TRBD1 (5 bases). The CDR3 reads CASSAQGIAYGYTF. DNA of the CDR3: TGTGCCAGCAGCGCTCAGGGTATCGCCTATGGCTACACCTTC.